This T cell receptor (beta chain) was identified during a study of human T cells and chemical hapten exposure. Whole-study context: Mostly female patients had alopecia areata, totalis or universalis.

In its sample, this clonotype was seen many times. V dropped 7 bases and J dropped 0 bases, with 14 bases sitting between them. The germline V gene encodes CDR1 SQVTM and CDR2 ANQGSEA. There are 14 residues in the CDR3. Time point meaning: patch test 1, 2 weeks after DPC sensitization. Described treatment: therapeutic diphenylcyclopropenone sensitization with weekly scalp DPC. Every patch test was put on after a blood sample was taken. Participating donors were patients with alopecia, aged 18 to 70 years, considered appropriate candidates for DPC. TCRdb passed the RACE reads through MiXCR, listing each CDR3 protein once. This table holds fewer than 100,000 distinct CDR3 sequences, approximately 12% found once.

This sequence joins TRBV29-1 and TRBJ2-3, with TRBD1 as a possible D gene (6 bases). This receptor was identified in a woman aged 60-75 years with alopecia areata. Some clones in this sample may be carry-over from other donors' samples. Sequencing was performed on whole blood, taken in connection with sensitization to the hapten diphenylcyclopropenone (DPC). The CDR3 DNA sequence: TGCAGCGGCTTGGGGGCGACTAGCACAGATACGCAGTATTTT. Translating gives CSGLGATSTDTQYF.